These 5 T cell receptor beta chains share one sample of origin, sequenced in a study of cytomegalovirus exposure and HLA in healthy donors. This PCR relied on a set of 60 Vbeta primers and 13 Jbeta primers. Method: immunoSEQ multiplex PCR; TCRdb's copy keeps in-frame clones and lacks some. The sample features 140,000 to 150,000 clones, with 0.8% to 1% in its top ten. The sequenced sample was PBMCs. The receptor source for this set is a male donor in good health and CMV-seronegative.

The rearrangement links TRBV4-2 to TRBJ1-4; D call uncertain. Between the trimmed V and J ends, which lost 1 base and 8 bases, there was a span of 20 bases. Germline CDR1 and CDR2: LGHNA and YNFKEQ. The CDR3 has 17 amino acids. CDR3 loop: CASSQAGFTREREKLFF. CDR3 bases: TGTGCCAGCAGCCAAGCAGGTTTCACGAGGGAAAGGGAAAAACTGTTTTTT.

CDR3 amino acids: CAWSTGSNQPQHF. CDR3 sequence (DNA): TGTGCCTGGAGTACAGGGAGTAATCAGCCCCAGCATTTT. The rearrangement uses TRBV30 and TRBJ1-5; maybe TRBD1 (6 bases). The V end was cut by 2 bases, the J end by 4 bases, with 9 bases between. Germline V gene data show CDR1 as GTSNPN and CDR2 as SVGIG (reference sequence). The length of the CDR3 is 13 residues.

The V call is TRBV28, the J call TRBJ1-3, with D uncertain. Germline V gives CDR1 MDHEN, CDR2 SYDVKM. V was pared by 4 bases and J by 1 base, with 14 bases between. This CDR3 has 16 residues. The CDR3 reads CASSSEHPKSGNTIYF. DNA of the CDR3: TGTGCCAGCAGTTCAGAACACCCAAAGTCTGGAAACACCATATATTTT.

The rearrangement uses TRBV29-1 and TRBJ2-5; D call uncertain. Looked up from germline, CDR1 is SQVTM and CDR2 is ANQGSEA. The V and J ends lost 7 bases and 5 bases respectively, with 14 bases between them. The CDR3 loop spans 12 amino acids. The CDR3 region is CSAKQISETQYF. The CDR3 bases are TGCAGCGCAAAACAGATCTCTGAGACCCAGTACTTC.

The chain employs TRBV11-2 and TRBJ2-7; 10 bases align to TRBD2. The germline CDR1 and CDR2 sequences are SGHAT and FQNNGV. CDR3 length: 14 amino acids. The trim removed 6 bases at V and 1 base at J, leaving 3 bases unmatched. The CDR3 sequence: CASRVAGGSYEQYF. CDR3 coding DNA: TGTGCCAGCAGGGTAGCGGGGGGATCCTACGAGCAGTACTTC.